One and the same sample provided the 6 T cell receptor beta chains below, sequenced in a study of T cell responses to AZD1222 COVID-19 vaccine. Method: immunoSEQ multiplex PCR; TCRdb's copy keeps in-frame clones and lacks some. This sample carries some 200,000 clones, more than 80% of them seen once, and the ten largest clones take roughly 6%. Sequenced here: peripheral blood, sampled on day 0 of AZD1222 vaccination. The origin of the receptors is an adult in good health.

The chain recombines TRBV10-3 with TRBJ1-1, with D maybe TRBD1 (5 bases). The V end was cut by 6 bases, the J end by 1 base, with 6 bases between. Germline V gene data show CDR1 as ENHRY and CDR2 as SYGVKD. This CDR3 contains 12 residues. The CDR3: CAIRQGNTEAFF. In DNA form, the CDR3 reads TGTGCCATCAGGCAGGGGAACACTGAAGCTTTCTTT.

The chain is built from TRBV18 and TRBJ1-1; TRBD1 matches at 10 bases. This CDR3 comprises 12 residues. Per germline, CDR1 KGHSH and CDR2 LQKENI. The junction had 1 base not matched to a gene; V was cut back by 8 bases and J by 4 bases. CDR3 sequence: CASRDRGTEAFF. CDR3 bases: TGTGCCAGCCGGGACAGGGGCACTGAAGCTTTCTTT.

This clone was seen ten or more times. The genes are TRBV5-1 and TRBJ1-2; D gene ambiguous. V lost 2 bases, J lost 0 bases, and 8 bases lay in between. CDR3 length: 14 amino acids. CDR1 and CDR2 (germline): SGHRS, YFSETQ. CDR3 in DNA: TGCGCCAGCAGCTTCCAGGAACCTAACTATGGCTACACCTTC. This sequence encodes CASSFQEPNYGYTF.

The genes are TRBV6-5 and TRBJ1-6; no reliable D call. With 6 bases removed from V and 8 bases from J, the gap between germline ends came to 14 bases. Germline values: CDR1 MNHEY, CDR2 SVGAGI. The CDR3 spans 14 residues. The CDR3 DNA is TGTGCCAGCAGATTAAATCTCTTAGATTCACCCCTCCACTTT. Residues: CASRLNLLDSPLHF.

This chain connects TRBV28 to TRBJ2-7; 8 positions agree with TRBD1. The CDR3 spans 16 residues. Germline trimming cut 4 bases from V and 2 bases from J; bases unmatched to any gene: 10. CDR1 is MDHEN and CDR2 is SYDVKM in the germline V gene. CDR3 in DNA: TGTGCCAGCAGTTCCCCCGGGACAGGTCTCGCCTACGAGCAGTACTTC. Amino acid sequence: CASSSPGTGLAYEQYF.

The gene calls are TRBV5-1 and TRBJ1-2, with a weak D call TRBD1 (6 bases). CDR3 length: 16 amino acids. Germline V gives CDR1 SGHRS, CDR2 YFSETQ. V lost 0 bases, J lost 1 base, and 13 bases lay in between. In nucleotides, the CDR3 is TGCGCCAGCAGCTTGGGAGGACAGCGCATTAACTATGGCTACACCTTC. Amino acid sequence: CASSLGGQRINYGYTF. The variable domain in full, completed from reference TRBV5-1 and TRBJ1-2, reads KAGVTQTPRYLIKTRGQQVTLSCSPISGHRSVSWYQQTPGQGLQFLFEYFSETQRNKGNFPGRFSGRQFSNSRSEMNVSTLELGDSALYLCASSLGGQRINYGYTFGSGTRLTVV.